The 22 T cell receptor beta chains below come from one sample, sequenced in a study of shared clonotypes between healthy human individuals. In the naive CD8 group, cells lacked CD45RO and were positively selected for CCR7, so terminally differentiated effector memory CD45RA+ cells were left out. Sequenced by immunoSEQ multiplex PCR; TCRdb stores in-frame clones only, minus some. The sample includes roughly 1,800,000 clones, just under 95% of them seen just once. The sequenced sample consisted of naive CD8+ T cells sorted from blood. These receptors all come from a man between 18 and 29 years old in good health.

This clone was recorded once. V and J are TRBV6-1 and TRBJ2-7, with TRBD1 identical over 10 bases. Trimming cost V 4 bases and J 5 bases; bases outside gene matches: 11. The CDR3 length is 16 residues. Germline CDR1 MNHNS, CDR2 SASEGT. CDR3 region: CASSVGPGQGNHEQYF. CDR3 DNA sequence: TGTGCCAGCAGTGTGGGACCGGGACAGGGGAACCACGAGCAGTACTTC.

The genes are TRBV27 and TRBJ2-3; the match to TRBD2 covers 7 bases. Trimming removed 8 bases from V and 6 bases from J; junction bases left unmatched: 11. CDR1 and CDR2 from the germline V gene are MNHEY and SMNVEV (reference sequence). The CDR3 totals 14 residues. CDR3 region: CASYPAGSGDTQYF. CDR3 coding DNA: TGTGCCAGCTATCCAGCGGGGTCTGGGGATACGCAGTATTTT.

In this sample, this clone turned up once. One end of the junction varies from germline; a read error may be responsible. The gene calls are TRBV7-7 and TRBJ2-7; D is unclear. Germline CDR1 is SSHAT and CDR2 is FNYEAQ (reference sequence). The CDR3 is 13 residues long. The CDR3 bases are TGTGCTAGCAGCGAAGGAGTTACCTACGAGCAGTACTTC. It is translated as CASSEGVTYEQYF.

The chain combines TRBV7-2 with TRBJ2-7; 16 bases align to TRBD2. J gave up 2 bases and V 1 base, and 2 bases lay outside the gene matches. The CDR3 loop spans 17 amino acids. Germline CDR1 and CDR2: SGHTA and FQGNSA. CDR3 protein: CASSLEGTSGGAYEQYF. Written as DNA, the CDR3 is TGTGCCAGCAGCTTAGAGGGGACTAGCGGGGGGGCCTACGAGCAGTACTTC.

V gene TRBV4-3 combines with J gene TRBJ1-1; D might be TRBD1 (5 bases). This CDR3 region has 14 residues. Trimming removed 1 base from V and 5 bases from J, with 11 bases in between. The germline CDR1 and CDR2 sequences are LGHNA and YSLEER. The CDR3 sequence: CASSQVQGGTEAFF. For the CDR3, the DNA is TGCGCCAGCAGCCAAGTTCAGGGTGGTACTGAAGCTTTCTTT.

The V gene is TRBV4-1, the J gene TRBJ1-6, with 7 bases identical to TRBD1. The junction had 13 bases not matched to a gene; V was cut back by 4 bases and J by 10 bases. The germline CDR1 and CDR2 sequences are MGHRA and YSYEKL. There are 16 residues in the CDR3. Here the CDR3 DNA reads TGCGCCAGCAGCCCCTTGGGGGACAGTCTACGATCACCCCTCCACTTT. Its translation is CASSPLGDSLRSPLHF.

This chain uses TRBV27 with TRBJ2-1; 10 bases agree with TRBD1. Germline V gene data show CDR1 as MNHEY and CDR2 as SMNVEV (reference sequence). J gave up 4 bases and V 5 bases, and 5 bases lay outside the gene matches. The CDR3 is made up of 15 amino acids. The CDR3 region is CASSPDRGGYNEQFF. CDR3 coding DNA: TGTGCCAGCAGTCCGGACAGGGGGGGTTACAATGAGCAGTTCTTC.

There are a few counts of this clone. The J gene is TRBJ2-7, the V gene TRBV5-5, with D unresolved. The V gene's germline CDR1 is SGHKS and CDR2 YYEKEE (reference sequence). CDR3 length: 13 amino acids. V lost 0 bases and J lost 3, with 7 bases in between. The CDR3 DNA sequence: TGTGCCAGCAGCTTGGTAGCAGACTACGAGCAGTACTTC. Amino acids: CASSLVADYEQYF.

The chain recombines TRBV28 with TRBJ2-7; the D is unclear. Trimming removed 2 bases from V and 2 bases from J, with 22 bases in between. The CDR3 spans 18 residues. CDR1 and CDR2 (germline): MDHEN, SYDVKM. CDR3 loop: CASSLGVTTSPFPYEQYF. For the CDR3, the DNA is TGTGCCAGCAGTTTAGGGGTCACAACCAGTCCTTTTCCCTACGAGCAGTACTTC.

The V gene is TRBV4-3, the J gene TRBJ2-3, with 12 positions matching TRBD2. The J segment lost 4 bases and the V segment lost 5 bases, leaving 4 bases of the junction unmatched. This CDR3 is built from 15 residues. CDR1 and CDR2 from the germline V gene are LGHNA and YSLEER. This chain's CDR3 is CASSSLAGGPDTQYF. As DNA, the CDR3 is TGCGCCAGCAGCTCCCTAGCGGGAGGGCCAGATACGCAGTATTTT.

This chain uses TRBV12-5 with TRBJ2-7; 7 bases are shared with TRBD2. CDR1 is LGHNT and CDR2 is FRNRAP in the germline V gene. CDR3 length equals 16 residues. The V segment lost 2 bases and the J segment 0 bases; nucleotides outside the gene matches: 7. For the CDR3, the DNA is TGTGCTAGTGGTTTGTGGGAGGGAGAAATCTCCTACGAGCAGTACTTC. Amino acid sequence: CASGLWEGEISYEQYF.

V gene TRBV2 combines with J gene TRBJ2-5; TRBD2 aligns across 7 bases. J was trimmed by 5 bases and V by 8 bases; bases with no gene match: 5. Germline V gene sequence: CDR1 SNHLY, CDR2 FYNNEI. The CDR3 length is 12 residues. This CDR3 is CASHLGGETQYF. The CDR3 region has the DNA TGTGCCAGCCACCTGGGGGGGGAGACCCAGTACTTC. Drawing the rest from reference TRBV2 and TRBJ2-5, the complete variable domain is EPEVTQTPSHQVTQMGQEVILRCVPISNHLYFYWYRQILGQKVEFLVSFYNNEISEKSEIFDDQFSVERPDGSNFTLKIRSTKLEDSAMYFCASHLGGETQYFGPGTRLLVL.

The chain recombines TRBV9 with TRBJ1-1; D is undetermined. The CDR3 has 11 amino acids. V was cut by 3 bases and J by 10 bases, with 10 bases left in between. Germline lookup yields CDR1 SGDLS and CDR2 YYNGEE. The CDR3 bases are TGTGCCAGCAGCGATGGGTTGCGAGCTTTCTTT. It is translated as CASSDGLRAFF.

CDR3 bases: TGTGCCAGCAGCCTGACAGGGGCTGAGGAAAAACTGTTTTTT. Amino acids: CASSLTGAEEKLFF. The V and J genes are TRBV7-9 and TRBJ1-4, with TRBD1 identical over 8 bases. The CDR3 has 14 amino acids. The V gene's germline CDR1 is SEHNR and CDR2 FQNEAQ (reference sequence). V lost 5 bases and J lost 8; bases outside the gene matches: 7. Supplemented by reference TRBV7-9 and TRBJ1-4, the full variable domain reads DTGVSQNPRHKITKRGQNVTFRCDPISEHNRLYWYRQTLGQGPEFLTYFQNEAQLEKSRLLSDRFSAERPKGSFSTLEIQRTEQGDSAMYLCASSLTGAEEKLFFGSGTQLSVL.

The chain has TRBV9 and TRBJ2-7; D may match TRBD1 or TRBD2 (5 bases each). There are 16 residues in the CDR3. The V gene's germline CDR1 is SGDLS and CDR2 YYNGEE. The germline V and J ends were trimmed by 4 bases and 5 bases, with 22 bases remaining between them. CDR3 coding DNA: TGTGCCAGCAGCCCTAGCATGGCCTCCAGGGCCGACGAGCAGTACTTC. This translates into CASSPSMASRADEQYF. The complete variable domain, with remaining parts taken from reference TRBV9 and TRBJ2-7, reads DSGVTQTPKHLITATGQRVTLRCSPRSGDLSVYWYQQSLDQGLQFLIQYYNGEERAKGNILERFSAQQFPDLHSELNLSSLELGDSALYFCASSPSMASRADEQYFGPGTRLTVT.

CDR3 nucleotide sequence: TGTGCCAGCAGACACGCAACAGGGGCCTACGAGCAGTACTTC. Amino acids: CASRHATGAYEQYF. The chain joins TRBV5-6 to TRBJ2-7; TRBD1 aligns across 7 bases. The CDR3 extends over 14 amino acids. Germline lookup yields CDR1 SGHDT and CDR2 YYEEEE. V gave up 5 bases and J gave up 2 bases; unmatched junction bases: 7.

The chain uses TRBV7-9 and TRBJ1-2; D unresolved. Between the trimmed V and J ends, which lost 0 bases and 1 base, there was a span of 9 bases. Germline lookup yields CDR1 SEHNR and CDR2 FQNEAQ (reference sequence). This CDR3 has 15 residues. In DNA, the CDR3 is TGTGCCAGCAGCTTAGCGTCCGGGAGTAACTATGGCTACACCTTC. Translation gives CASSLASGSNYGYTF.

The CDR3 region has the DNA TGTGCCAGCAGCCATATTAACACCGGGGAGCTGTTTTTT. Protein product: CASSHINTGELFF. J is TRBJ2-2 and V is TRBV7-9; no clear D. The germline V gene has CDR1 SEHNR and CDR2 FQNEAQ (reference sequence). CDR3 length equals 13 residues. V was clipped by 5 bases and J by 2 bases, with 6 bases between them.

This clone has just one count. In the same sample, other DNA sequences code for this CDR3. This chain joins TRBV5-4 and TRBJ2-7; D not certain. Germline CDR1 is SGHNT and CDR2 is YYREEE (reference sequence). V lost 3 bases to trimming and J lost 1 base, with 5 bases between them. This CDR3 comprises 12 residues. CDR3: CASSWGSYEQYF. The CDR3, as DNA: TGTGCCAGCAGCTGGGGTTCCTACGAGCAGTACTTC.

A note on this clone: Distinct nucleotide sequences in the sample also encode this CDR3. The chain recombines TRBV4-1 with TRBJ1-5, with D unresolved. The CDR3 is 15 residues long. In germline, CDR1 is MGHRA, CDR2 YSYEKL. The germline V and J ends were trimmed by 1 base and 2 bases, with 9 bases remaining between them. The CDR3 region is CASSQAGLGNQPQHF. The DNA for the CDR3 is TGCGCCAGCAGCCAAGCCGGTCTGGGCAATCAGCCCCAGCATTTT.

CDR3 residues: CSVERLGDGGPDGYTF. The DNA for the CDR3 is TGCAGCGTTGAAAGGTTGGGGGATGGGGGCCCTGATGGCTACACCTTC. J is TRBJ1-2 and V is TRBV29-1, with D possibly matching TRBD1 (6 bases). Germline loops: CDR1 SQVTM, CDR2 ANQGSEA. This CDR3 is built from 16 residues. V lost 2 bases, J lost 6 bases, and 22 bases lay in between.

The gene calls are TRBV28 and TRBJ2-1, with 9 nucleotides matching TRBD2. CDR3 size: 15 residues. V lost 4 bases and J lost 8; bases outside the gene matches: 9. The germline V gene encodes CDR1 MDHEN and CDR2 SYDVKM. The CDR3 spells CASSSRTSVFDEQFF. CDR3 in DNA: TGTGCCAGCAGTTCCCGGACTAGCGTTTTCGATGAGCAGTTCTTC.